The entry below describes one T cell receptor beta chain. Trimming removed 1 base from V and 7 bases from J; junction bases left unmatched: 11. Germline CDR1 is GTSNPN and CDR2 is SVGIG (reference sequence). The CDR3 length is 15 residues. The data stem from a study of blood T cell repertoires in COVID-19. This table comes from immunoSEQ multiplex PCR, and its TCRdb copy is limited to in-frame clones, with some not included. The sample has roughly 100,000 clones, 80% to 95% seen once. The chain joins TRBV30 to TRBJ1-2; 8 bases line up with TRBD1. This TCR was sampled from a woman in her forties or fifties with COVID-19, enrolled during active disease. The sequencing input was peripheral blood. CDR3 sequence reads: CAWSGSDRGGGGYTF. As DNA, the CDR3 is TGTGCCTGGAGTGGATCCGACAGGGGCGGGGGTGGCTACACCTTC.